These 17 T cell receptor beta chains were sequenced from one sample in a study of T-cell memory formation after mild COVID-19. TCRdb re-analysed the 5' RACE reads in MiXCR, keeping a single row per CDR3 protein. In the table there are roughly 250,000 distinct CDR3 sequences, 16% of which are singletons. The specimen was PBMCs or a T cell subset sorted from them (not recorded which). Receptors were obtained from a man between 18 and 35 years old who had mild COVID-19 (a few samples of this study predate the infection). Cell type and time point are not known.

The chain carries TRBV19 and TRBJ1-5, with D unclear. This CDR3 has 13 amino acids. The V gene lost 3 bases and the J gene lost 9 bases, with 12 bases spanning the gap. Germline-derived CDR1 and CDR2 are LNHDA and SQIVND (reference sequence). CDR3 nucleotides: TGTGCCAGTAGTATCGGTTACCCGGGGCCCCAGCATTTT. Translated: CASSIGYPGPQHF.

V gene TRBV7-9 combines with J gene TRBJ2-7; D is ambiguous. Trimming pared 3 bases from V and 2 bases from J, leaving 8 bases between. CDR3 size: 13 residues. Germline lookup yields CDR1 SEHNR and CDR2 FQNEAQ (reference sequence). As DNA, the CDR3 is TGTGCCAGCAGCTTGGACGGGCCCTACGAGCAGTACTTC. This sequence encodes CASSLDGPYEQYF.

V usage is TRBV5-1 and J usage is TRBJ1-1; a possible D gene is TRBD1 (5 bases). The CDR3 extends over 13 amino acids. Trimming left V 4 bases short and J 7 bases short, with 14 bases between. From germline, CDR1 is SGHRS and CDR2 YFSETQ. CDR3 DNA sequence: TGCGCCAGCAGCCCTGGGGAGGGGTTTGAAGCTTTCTTT. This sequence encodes CASSPGEGFEAFF.

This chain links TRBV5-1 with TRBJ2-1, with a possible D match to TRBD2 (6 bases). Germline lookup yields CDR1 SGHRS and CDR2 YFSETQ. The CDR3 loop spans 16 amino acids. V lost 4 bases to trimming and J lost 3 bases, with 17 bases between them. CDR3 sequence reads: CASSPPGVADYNEQFF. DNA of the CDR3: TGCGCCAGCAGCCCCCCGGGGGTCGCGGACTACAATGAGCAGTTCTTC.

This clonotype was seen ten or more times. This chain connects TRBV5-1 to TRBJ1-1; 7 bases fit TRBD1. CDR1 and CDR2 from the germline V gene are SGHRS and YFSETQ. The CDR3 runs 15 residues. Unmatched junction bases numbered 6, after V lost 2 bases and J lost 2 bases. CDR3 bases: TGCGCCAGCAGCTTTCTGACAGGGTATAACACTGAAGCTTTCTTT. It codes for CASSFLTGYNTEAFF.

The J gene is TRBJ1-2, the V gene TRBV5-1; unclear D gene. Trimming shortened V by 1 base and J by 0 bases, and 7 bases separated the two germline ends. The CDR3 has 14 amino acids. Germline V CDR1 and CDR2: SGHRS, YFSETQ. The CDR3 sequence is CASSLWAANYGYTF. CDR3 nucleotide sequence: TGCGCCAGCAGCTTGTGGGCAGCTAACTATGGCTACACCTTC. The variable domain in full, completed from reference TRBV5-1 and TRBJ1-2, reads KAGVTQTPRYLIKTRGQQVTLSCSPISGHRSVSWYQQTPGQGLQFLFEYFSETQRNKGNFPGRFSGRQFSNSRSEMNVSTLELGDSALYLCASSLWAANYGYTFGSGTRLTVV.

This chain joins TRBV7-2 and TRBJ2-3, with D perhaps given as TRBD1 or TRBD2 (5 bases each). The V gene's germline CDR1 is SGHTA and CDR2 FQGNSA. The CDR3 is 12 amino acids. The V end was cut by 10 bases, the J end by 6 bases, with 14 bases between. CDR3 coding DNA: TGTGCCACCAGTGGGGGTCGGGATACGCAGTATTTT. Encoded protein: CATSGGRDTQYF.

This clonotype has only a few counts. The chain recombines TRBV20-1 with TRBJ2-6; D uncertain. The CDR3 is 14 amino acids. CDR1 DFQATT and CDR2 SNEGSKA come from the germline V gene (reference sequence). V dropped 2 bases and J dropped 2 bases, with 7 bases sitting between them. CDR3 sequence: CSARYVPGANVLTF. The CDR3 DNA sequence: TGCAGTGCTAGATACGTCCCTGGGGCCAACGTCCTGACTTTC.

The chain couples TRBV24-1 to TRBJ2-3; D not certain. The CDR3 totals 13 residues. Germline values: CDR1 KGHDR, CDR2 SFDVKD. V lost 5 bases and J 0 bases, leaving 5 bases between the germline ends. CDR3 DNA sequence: TGTGCCACCAGTGGTAGCAGCACAGATACGCAGTATTTT. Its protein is CATSGSSTDTQYF.

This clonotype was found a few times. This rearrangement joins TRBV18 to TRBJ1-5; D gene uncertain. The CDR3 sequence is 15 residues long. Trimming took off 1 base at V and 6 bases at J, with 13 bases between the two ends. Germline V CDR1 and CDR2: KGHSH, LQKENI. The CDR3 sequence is CASSPRGNSAQPQHF. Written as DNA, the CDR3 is TGTGCCAGCTCACCACGTGGTAATTCCGCTCAGCCCCAGCATTTT.

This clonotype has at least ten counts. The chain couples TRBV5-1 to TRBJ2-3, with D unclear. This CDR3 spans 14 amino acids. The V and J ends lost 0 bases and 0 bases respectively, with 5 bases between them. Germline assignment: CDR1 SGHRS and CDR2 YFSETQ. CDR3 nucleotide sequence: TGCGCCAGCAGCTTGGGCAGGAGCACAGATACGCAGTATTTT. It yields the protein CASSLGRSTDTQYF.

CDR3 protein: CASSKVGLTYEQYV. CDR3 sequence (DNA): TGTGCCAGCAGCAAGGTGGGGCTAACCTACGAGCAGTACGTC. V is TRBV6-1 and J is TRBJ2-7; maybe TRBD1 (5 bases). CDR1 MNHNS and CDR2 SASEGT come from the germline V gene. V was cut by 6 bases and J by 2 bases, with 14 bases left in between. This CDR3 contains 14 residues.

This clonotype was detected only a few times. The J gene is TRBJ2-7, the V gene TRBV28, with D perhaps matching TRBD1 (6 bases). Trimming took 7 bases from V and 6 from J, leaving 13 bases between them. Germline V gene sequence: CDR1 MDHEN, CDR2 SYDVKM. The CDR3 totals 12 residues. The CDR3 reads CASIGRGFEQYV. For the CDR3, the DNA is TGTGCCAGCATCGGCAGGGGATTCGAGCAGTACGTC.

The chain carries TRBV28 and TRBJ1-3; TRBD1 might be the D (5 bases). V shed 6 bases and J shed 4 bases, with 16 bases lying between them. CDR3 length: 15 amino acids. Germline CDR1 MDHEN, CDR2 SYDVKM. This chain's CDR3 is CASRIPRGRGNTIYF. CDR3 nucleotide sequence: TGTGCCAGCAGGATCCCAAGGGGACGAGGAAACACCATATATTTT. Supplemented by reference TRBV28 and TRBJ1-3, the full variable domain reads DVKVTQSSRYLVKRTGEKVFLECVQDMDHENMFWYRQDPGLGLRLIYFSYDVKMKEKGDIPEGYSVSREKKERFSLILESASTNQTSMYLCASRIPRGRGNTIYFGEGSWLTVV.

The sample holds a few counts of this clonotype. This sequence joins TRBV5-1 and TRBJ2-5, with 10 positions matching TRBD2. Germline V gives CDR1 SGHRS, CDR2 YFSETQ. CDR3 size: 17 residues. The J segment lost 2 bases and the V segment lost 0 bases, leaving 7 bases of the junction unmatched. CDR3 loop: CASSLVVSGGSQETQYF. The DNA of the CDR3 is TGCGCCAGCAGCTTGGTCGTTAGCGGGGGGTCGCAAGAGACCCAGTACTTC.

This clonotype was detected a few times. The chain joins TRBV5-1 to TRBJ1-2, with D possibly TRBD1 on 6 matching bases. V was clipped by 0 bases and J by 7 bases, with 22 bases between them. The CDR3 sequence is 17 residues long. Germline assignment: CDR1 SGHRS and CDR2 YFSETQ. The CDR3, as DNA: TGCGCCAGCAGCTTGGGGCAAACAGGGCGTGGCGGGCCTGGCTACACCTTC. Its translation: CASSLGQTGRGGPGYTF.

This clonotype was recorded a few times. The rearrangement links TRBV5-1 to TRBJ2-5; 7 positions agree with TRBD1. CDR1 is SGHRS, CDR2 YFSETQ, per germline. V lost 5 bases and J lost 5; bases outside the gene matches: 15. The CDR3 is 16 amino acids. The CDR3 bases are TGCGCCAGCAGTTCGGTAGCCACCCCCAGGGGGGAGACCCAGTACTTC. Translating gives CASSSVATPRGETQYF.